These 17 T cell receptor beta chains were sequenced from one sample in a study of OX40 agonist ivuxolimab in advanced cancers. Library method: the immunoSEQ multiplex PCR assay. TCRdb's version of the immuneACCESS table is confined to in-frame rearrangements and falls short of the full clone set. An unresolved V gene accounts for under half of the shortfall where checked; the remainder is of unknown origin. The sample yields tens of thousands of clones; more than 80% were counted once. Around 12% of the sample comes from the top ten. The sample here was CD4+ or CD8+ T cells sorted from blood, taken in a trial of the OX40 agonist ivuxolimab. These receptors were collected from an adult with an advanced solid tumor such as melanoma, head and neck, liver or kidney cancer.

V usage is TRBV28 and J usage is TRBJ2-7; D is perhaps TRBD2 (5 bases). Per germline, CDR1 MDHEN and CDR2 SYDVKM. The CDR3 runs 17 residues. V lost 3 bases and J lost 0, with 18 bases in between. The CDR3 reads CASSFLWSGGLSYEQYF. CDR3 in DNA: TGTGCCAGCAGTTTCCTCTGGAGTGGCGGGCTCTCCTACGAGCAGTACTTC.

The chain joins TRBV18 to TRBJ2-3; weak D call: TRBD2 (5 bases). The CDR3 consists of 13 residues. The V and J ends lost 6 bases and 2 bases respectively, with 9 bases between them. Germline CDR1 reads KGHSH; CDR2 reads LQKENI. This chain's CDR3 is CASSPTITDTQYF. The CDR3 DNA sequence: TGTGCCAGCTCCCCGACTATCACAGATACGCAGTATTTT.

The gene calls are TRBV13 and TRBJ2-1; D is ambiguous. This CDR3 has 15 residues. Trimming stripped 0 bases from V and 0 bases from J, with 6 bases between. Per the germline V gene, CDR1 is PRHDT and CDR2 is FYEKMQ (reference sequence). CDR3 region: CASSLGYRSYNEQFF. As DNA, the CDR3 is TGTGCCAGCAGCTTAGGATATCGCTCCTACAATGAGCAGTTCTTC.

The chain has TRBV2 and TRBJ2-5; the match to TRBD1 covers 7 bases. The V and J ends lost 8 bases and 1 base, in that order; junction bases with no gene match: 4. Germline V CDR1 and CDR2: SNHLY, FYNNEI. The CDR3 covers 13 residues. The CDR3 loop reads CASARDSQETQYF. Here the CDR3 DNA reads TGTGCCAGCGCCCGGGACAGCCAAGAGACCCAGTACTTC.

The CDR3 DNA is TGTGCCAGCAGCCACGCCCAGGATCCACAGGAGACCCAGTACTTC. This gives the protein CASSHAQDPQETQYF. This chain joins TRBV11-3 and TRBJ2-5, with unresolved D. There are 15 residues in the CDR3. The germline V gene has CDR1 SGHNT and CDR2 YENEEA. Between the trimmed V and J ends, which lost 5 bases and 5 bases, there was a span of 18 bases.

The chain carries TRBV30 and TRBJ2-1; perhaps TRBD2 as D (5 bases). Per the germline V gene, CDR1 is GTSNPN and CDR2 is SVGIG (reference sequence). The CDR3 sequence is 11 residues long. V lost 1 base, J lost 14 bases, and 12 bases lay in between. The CDR3 spells CAWSETIGEFF. The CDR3 nucleotides read TGTGCCTGGAGTGAGACTATCGGAGAGTTCTTC. The whole variable domain, remainder taken from reference TRBV30 and TRBJ2-1, is SQTIHQWPATLVQPVGSPLSLECTVEGTSNPNLYWYRQAAGRGLQLLFYSVGIGQISSEVPQNLSASRPQDRQFILSSKKLLLSDSGFYLCAWSETIGEFFGPGTRLTVL.

The rearrangement links TRBV15 to TRBJ2-5, with 10 bases that match TRBD2. Germline V gene lookup returns CDR1 LNHNV and CDR2 YYDKDF (reference sequence). V trimming: 0 bases; J trimming: 6 bases; junction bases outside the gene matches: 7. The CDR3 is 16 amino acids. The CDR3 spells CATSRERLAGAKTQYF. The CDR3 region has the DNA TGTGCCACCAGCAGAGAACGACTAGCGGGCGCGAAGACCCAGTACTTC.

The gene calls are TRBV6-5 and TRBJ2-7; perhaps TRBD2 as D (5 bases). Germline V gives CDR1 MNHEY, CDR2 SVGAGI. The V end lost 6 bases, the J end lost 7 bases, and 10 bases lay between the germline ends. The CDR3 runs 11 residues. DNA of the CDR3: TGTGCCAGCAGCACCGGAGGTGAGCAGTACTTC. Protein sequence: CASSTGGEQYF.

This chain uses TRBV9 with TRBJ2-1; 14 bases align to TRBD2. Germline V gene data show CDR1 as SGDLS and CDR2 as YYNGEE. CDR3 size: 18 residues. V was clipped by 4 bases and J by 7 bases; unmatched bases: 13. DNA for the CDR3: TGTGCCAGCAGCCCCAAGGGACTAGCGGGGGAGTATTATAATGAGCAGTTCTTC. Its protein product is CASSPKGLAGEYYNEQFF.

The genes are TRBV7-9 and TRBJ1-1; possibly TRBD1 for D (5 bases). The germline CDR1 and CDR2 sequences are SEHNR and FQNEAQ (reference sequence). V gave up 1 base and J gave up 0 bases, with 9 bases separating them. The CDR3 is 15 residues long. The CDR3 DNA is TGTGCCAGCAGCTTAGGGGGACGGGTGAACACTGAAGCTTTCTTT. It is translated as CASSLGGRVNTEAFF.

CDR3: CASSNPYPLYNEQFF. The CDR3 region has the DNA TGTGCCAGCAGCAACCCCTACCCACTCTACAATGAGCAGTTCTTC. The chain is built from TRBV11-2 and TRBJ2-1; D ambiguous. CDR1 is SGHAT and CDR2 is FQNNGV in the germline V gene. V lost 5 bases to trimming and J lost 3 bases, with 14 bases between them. The CDR3 length is 15 residues.

The CDR3 spells CASSQGLSNQPQHF. The CDR3 coding sequence is TGCGCCAGCAGCCAAGGCCTTAGCAATCAGCCCCAGCATTTT. The rearrangement links TRBV4-1 to TRBJ1-5; D unresolved. Trimming cost V 1 base and J 0 bases, with 4 bases left between them. CDR1 MGHRA and CDR2 YSYEKL come from the germline V gene. There are 14 residues in the CDR3.

The rearrangement joins TRBV4-2 to TRBJ2-7; possibly TRBD1 or TRBD2 for D (5 bases each). The CDR3 has 15 residues. Germline V gene data show CDR1 as LGHNA and CDR2 as YNFKEQ. Trimming shortened V by 4 bases and J by 5 bases, and 18 bases separated the two germline ends. DNA for the CDR3: TGTGCCAGCAGCCGACAACCGGGACCCGGGGACGAGCAGTACTTC. This codes for CASSRQPGPGDEQYF.

The chain recombines TRBV7-8 with TRBJ2-7, with D uncertain. Trimming cost V 6 bases and J 2 bases, with 14 bases left between them. The CDR3 sequence is 14 residues long. CDR1 is SGHVS, CDR2 FQNEAQ, per germline. CDR3 amino acids: CASSRTTATYEQYF. CDR3 nucleotides: TGTGCCAGCAGTCGAACGACGGCCACCTACGAGCAGTACTTC.

This clone has a handful of counts. This CDR3 is also generated by other DNA sequences in the sample. This chain connects TRBV5-5 to TRBJ2-7; 10 nucleotides match TRBD1. With V trimmed by 4 bases and J by 3 bases, 7 bases remained unmatched. CDR3 length equals 15 residues. Germline assignment: CDR1 SGHKS and CDR2 YYEKEE (reference sequence). CDR3 region: CASSLGTGVSYEQYF. As DNA, the CDR3 is TGTGCCAGCAGCCTAGGGACAGGGGTAAGCTACGAGCAGTACTTC.

The rearrangement links TRBV6-5 to TRBJ2-7; D is unclear. Germline lookup yields CDR1 MNHEY and CDR2 SVGAGI. Trimming took off 5 bases at V and 0 bases at J, with 14 bases between the two ends. The CDR3 is 15 residues long. CDR3 residues: CASSLTGASSYEQYF. The CDR3 DNA reads TGTGCCAGCAGTCTGACCGGTGCTAGCTCCTACGAGCAGTACTTC.

V is TRBV7-9 and J is TRBJ1-3; D is undetermined. Germline V lookup: CDR1 SEHNR, CDR2 FQNEAQ (reference sequence). V was pared by 7 bases and J by 0 bases, with 10 bases between. The length of the CDR3 is 14 residues. As DNA, the CDR3 is TGTGCCAGCACAGACGGTAACTCTGGAAACACCATATATTTT. This codes for CASTDGNSGNTIYF.